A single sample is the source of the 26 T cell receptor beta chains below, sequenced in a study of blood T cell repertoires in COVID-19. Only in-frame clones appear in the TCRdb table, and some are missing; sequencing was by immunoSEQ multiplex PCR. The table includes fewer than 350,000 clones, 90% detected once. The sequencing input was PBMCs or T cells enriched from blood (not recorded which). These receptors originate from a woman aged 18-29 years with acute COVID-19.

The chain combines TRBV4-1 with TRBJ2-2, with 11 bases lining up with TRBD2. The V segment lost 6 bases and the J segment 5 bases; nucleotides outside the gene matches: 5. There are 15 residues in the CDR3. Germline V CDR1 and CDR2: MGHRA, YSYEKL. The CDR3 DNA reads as TGCGCCAGCAGACTAGCGGGAGTAGATACCGGGGAGCTGTTTTTT. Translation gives CASRLAGVDTGELFF.

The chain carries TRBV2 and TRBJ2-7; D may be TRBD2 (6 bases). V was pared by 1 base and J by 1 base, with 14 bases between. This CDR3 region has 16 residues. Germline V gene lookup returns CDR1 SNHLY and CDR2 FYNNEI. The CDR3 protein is CASSEEDWGDSYEQYF. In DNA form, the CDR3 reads TGTGCCAGCAGTGAAGAGGACTGGGGGGATTCCTACGAGCAGTACTTC.

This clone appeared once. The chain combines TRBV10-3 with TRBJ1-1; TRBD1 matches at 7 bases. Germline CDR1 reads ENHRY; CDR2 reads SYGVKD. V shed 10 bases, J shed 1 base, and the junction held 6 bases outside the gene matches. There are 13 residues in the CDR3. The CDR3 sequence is CATSGTENTEAFF. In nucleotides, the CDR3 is TGTGCCACCTCCGGGACAGAGAACACTGAAGCTTTCTTT.

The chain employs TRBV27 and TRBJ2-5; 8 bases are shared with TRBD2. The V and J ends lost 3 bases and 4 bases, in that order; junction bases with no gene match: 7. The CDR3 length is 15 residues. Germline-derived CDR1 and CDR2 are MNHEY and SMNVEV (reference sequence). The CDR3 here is CASSFSAGGTETQYF. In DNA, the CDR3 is TGTGCCAGCAGTTTTTCGGCGGGAGGTACAGAGACCCAGTACTTC.

CDR3 protein: CAWRVGGLAEAFF. The CDR3 nucleotides are TGTGCCTGGAGGGTCGGGGGGCTCGCTGAAGCTTTCTTT. The gene calls are TRBV30 and TRBJ1-1; D possibly corresponds to TRBD1 (6 bases). CDR1 and CDR2 (germline): GTSNPN, SVGIG (reference sequence). CDR3 length equals 13 residues. The germline V and J ends were trimmed by 3 bases and 6 bases, with 14 bases remaining between them.

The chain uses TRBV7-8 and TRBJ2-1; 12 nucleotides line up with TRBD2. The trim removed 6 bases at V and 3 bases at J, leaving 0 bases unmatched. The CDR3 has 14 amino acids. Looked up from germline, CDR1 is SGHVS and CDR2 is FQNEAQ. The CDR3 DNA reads TGTGCCAGCAGACTAGCGGGAGGCTACAATGAGCAGTTCTTC. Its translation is CASRLAGGYNEQFF.

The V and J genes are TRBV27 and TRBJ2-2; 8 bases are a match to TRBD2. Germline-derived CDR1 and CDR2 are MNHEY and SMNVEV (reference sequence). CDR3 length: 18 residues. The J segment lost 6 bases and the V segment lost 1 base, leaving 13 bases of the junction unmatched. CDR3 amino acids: CASSLWPPGLVLPGELFF. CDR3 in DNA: TGTGCCAGCAGTTTATGGCCCCCGGGACTAGTTCTTCCCGGGGAGCTGTTTTTT.

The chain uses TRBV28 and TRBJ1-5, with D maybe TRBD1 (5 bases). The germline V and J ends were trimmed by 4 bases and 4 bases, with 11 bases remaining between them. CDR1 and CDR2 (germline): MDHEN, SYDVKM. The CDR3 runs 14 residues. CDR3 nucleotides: TGTGCCAGCAGTTCCCCGGCAGGGAATCAGCCCCAGCATTTT. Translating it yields CASSSPAGNQPQHF.

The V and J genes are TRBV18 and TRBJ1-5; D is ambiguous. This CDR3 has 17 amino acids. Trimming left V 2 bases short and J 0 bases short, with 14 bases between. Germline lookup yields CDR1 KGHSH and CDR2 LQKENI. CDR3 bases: TGTGCCAGCTCACCAACGGCTCCCGGGTTTAGCAATCAGCCCCAGCATTTT. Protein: CASSPTAPGFSNQPQHF.

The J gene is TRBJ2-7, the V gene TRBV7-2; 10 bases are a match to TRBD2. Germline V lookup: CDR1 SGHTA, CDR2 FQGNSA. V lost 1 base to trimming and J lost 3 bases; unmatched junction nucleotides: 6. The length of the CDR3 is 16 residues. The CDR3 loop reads CASSLEGTSAYYEQYF. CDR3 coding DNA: TGTGCCAGCAGCTTAGAGGGGACTAGCGCATACTACGAGCAGTACTTC.

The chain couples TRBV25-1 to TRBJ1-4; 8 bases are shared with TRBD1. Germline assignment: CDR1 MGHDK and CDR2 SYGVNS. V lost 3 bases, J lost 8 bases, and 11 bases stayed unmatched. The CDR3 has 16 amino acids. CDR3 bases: TGTGCCAGCAGTGACAGGGGGCGACTCGGAGGGGAAAAACTGTTTTTT. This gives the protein CASSDRGRLGGEKLFF.

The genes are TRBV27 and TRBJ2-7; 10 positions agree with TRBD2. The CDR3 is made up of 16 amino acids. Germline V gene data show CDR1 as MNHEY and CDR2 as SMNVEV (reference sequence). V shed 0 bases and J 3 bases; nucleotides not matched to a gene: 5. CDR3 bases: TGTGCCAGCAGTTTATCCCCGACTAGCGGGTACTACGAGCAGTACTTC. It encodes CASSLSPTSGYYEQYF.

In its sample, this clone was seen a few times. The CDR3 loop is CASSTNRINQPQHF. DNA for the CDR3: TGTGCCAGTAGTACTAACAGAATCAATCAGCCCCAGCATTTT. The V call is TRBV19, the J call TRBJ1-5; D gene unclear. Germline lookup yields CDR1 LNHDA and CDR2 SQIVND (reference sequence). The CDR3 is made up of 14 amino acids. V was cut by 4 bases and J by 3 bases, with 10 bases left in between. Full variable domain (remainder filled in from reference TRBV19 and TRBJ1-5): DGGITQSPKYLFRKEGQNVTLSCEQNLNHDAMYWYRQDPGQGLRLIYYSQIVNDFQKGDIAEGYSVSREKKESFPLTVTSAQKNPTAFYLCASSTNRINQPQHFGDGTRLSIL.

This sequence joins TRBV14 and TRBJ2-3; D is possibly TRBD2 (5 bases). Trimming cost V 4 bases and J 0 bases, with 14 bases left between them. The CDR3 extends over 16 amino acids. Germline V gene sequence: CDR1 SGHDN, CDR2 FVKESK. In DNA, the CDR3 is TGTGCCAGCAGCCCCCGGACTGTCCCTAGCACAGATACGCAGTATTTT. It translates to CASSPRTVPSTDTQYF. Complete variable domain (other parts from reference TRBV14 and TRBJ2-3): EAGVTQFPSHSVIEKGQTVTLRCDPISGHDNLYWYRRVMGKEIKFLLHFVKESKQDESGMPNNRFLAERTGGTYSTLKVQPAELEDSGVYFCASSPRTVPSTDTQYFGPGTRLTVL.

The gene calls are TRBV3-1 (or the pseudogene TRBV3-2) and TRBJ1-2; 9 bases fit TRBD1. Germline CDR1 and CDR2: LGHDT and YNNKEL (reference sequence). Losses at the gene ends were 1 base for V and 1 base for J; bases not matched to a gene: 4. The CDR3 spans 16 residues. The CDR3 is CASSQARTGVNYGYTF. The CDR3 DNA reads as TGTGCCAGCAGCCAAGCTCGGACAGGGGTTAACTATGGCTACACCTTC.

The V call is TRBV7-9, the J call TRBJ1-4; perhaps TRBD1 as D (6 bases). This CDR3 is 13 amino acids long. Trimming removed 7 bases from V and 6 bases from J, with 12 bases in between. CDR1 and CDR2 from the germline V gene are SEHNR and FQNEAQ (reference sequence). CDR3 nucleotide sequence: TGTGCCAGCATAGGGACATTGGATGAAAAACTGTTTTTT. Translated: CASIGTLDEKLFF.

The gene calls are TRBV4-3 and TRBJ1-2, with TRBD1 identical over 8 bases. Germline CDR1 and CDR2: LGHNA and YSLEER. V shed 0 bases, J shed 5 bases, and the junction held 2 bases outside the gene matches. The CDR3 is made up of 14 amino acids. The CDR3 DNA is TGCGCCAGCAGCCAAGAAGGACAGGGTTATGGCTACACCTTC. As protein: CASSQEGQGYGYTF.

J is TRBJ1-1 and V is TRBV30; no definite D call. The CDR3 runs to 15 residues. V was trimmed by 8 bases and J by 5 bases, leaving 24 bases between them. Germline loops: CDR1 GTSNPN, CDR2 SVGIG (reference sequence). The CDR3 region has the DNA TGTGCCCCCCGGGGTAGGAAACCCTTTAAGACTGAAGCTTTCTTT. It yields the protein CAPRGRKPFKTEAFF.

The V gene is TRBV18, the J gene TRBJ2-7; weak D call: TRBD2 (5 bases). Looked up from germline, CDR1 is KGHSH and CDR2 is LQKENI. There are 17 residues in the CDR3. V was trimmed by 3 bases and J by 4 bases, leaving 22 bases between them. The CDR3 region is CASSPPTRGGVAYEQYF. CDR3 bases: TGTGCCAGCTCACCTCCCACTCGGGGTGGAGTGGCATACGAGCAGTACTTC.

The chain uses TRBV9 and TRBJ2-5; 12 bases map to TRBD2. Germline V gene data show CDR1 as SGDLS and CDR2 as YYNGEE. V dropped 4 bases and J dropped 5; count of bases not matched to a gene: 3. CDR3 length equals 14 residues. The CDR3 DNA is TGTGCCAGCAGCACGACTAGCGGGAGTGAGACCCAGTACTTC. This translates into CASSTTSGSETQYF.

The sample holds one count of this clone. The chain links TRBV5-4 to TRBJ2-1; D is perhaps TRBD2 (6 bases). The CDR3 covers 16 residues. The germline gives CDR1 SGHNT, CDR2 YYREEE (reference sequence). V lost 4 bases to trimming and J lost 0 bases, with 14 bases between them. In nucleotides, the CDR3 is TGTGCCAGCAGCCCCCCGTTCGGGGGCTCCTACAATGAGCAGTTCTTC. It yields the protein CASSPPFGGSYNEQFF.

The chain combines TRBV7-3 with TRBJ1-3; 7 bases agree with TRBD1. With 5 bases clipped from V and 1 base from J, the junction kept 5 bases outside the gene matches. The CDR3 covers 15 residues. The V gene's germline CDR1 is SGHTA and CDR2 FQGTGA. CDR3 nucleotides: TGTGCCAGCAGCCCAGGGGGTGGATCTGGAAACACCATATATTTT. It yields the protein CASSPGGGSGNTIYF.

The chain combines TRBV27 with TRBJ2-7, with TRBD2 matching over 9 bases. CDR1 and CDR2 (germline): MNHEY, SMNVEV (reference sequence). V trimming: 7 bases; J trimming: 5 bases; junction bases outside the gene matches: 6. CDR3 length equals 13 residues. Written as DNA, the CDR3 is TGTGCCAGCATGCGTAGCGGGAGTAACGAGCAGTACTTC. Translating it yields CASMRSGSNEQYF.

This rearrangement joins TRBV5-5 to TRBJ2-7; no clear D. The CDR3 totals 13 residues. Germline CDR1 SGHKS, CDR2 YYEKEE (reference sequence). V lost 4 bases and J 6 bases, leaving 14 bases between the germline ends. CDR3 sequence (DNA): TGTGCCAGCAGCACGTCACACAGCCCCGAGCAGTACTTC. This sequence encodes CASSTSHSPEQYF. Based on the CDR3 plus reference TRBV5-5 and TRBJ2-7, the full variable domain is DAGVTQSPTHLIKTRGQQVTLRCSPISGHKSVSWYQQVLGQGPQFIFQYYEKEERGRGNFPDRFSARQFPNYSSELNVNALLLGDSALYLCASSTSHSPEQYFGPGTRLTVT.

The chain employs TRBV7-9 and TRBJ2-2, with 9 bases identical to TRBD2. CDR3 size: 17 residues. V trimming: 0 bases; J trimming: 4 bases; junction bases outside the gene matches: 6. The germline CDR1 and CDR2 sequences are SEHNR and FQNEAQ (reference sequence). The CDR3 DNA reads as TGTGCCAGCAGCTTAGCAACAGGCGGGAGGGCCACCGGGGAGCTGTTTTTT. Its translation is CASSLATGGRATGELFF. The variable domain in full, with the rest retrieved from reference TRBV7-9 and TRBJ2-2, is DTGVSQNPRHKITKRGQNVTFRCDPISEHNRLYWYRQTLGQGPEFLTYFQNEAQLEKSRLLSDRFSAERPKGSFSTLEIQRTEQGDSAMYLCASSLATGGRATGELFFGEGSRLTVL.

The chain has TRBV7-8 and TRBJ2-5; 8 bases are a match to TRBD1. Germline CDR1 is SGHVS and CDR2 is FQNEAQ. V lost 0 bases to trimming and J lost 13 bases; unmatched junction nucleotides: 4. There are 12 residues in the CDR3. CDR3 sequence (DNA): TGTGCCAGCAGCTTAGCCTCCGGACAGGGGTACTTC. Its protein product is CASSLASGQGYF.